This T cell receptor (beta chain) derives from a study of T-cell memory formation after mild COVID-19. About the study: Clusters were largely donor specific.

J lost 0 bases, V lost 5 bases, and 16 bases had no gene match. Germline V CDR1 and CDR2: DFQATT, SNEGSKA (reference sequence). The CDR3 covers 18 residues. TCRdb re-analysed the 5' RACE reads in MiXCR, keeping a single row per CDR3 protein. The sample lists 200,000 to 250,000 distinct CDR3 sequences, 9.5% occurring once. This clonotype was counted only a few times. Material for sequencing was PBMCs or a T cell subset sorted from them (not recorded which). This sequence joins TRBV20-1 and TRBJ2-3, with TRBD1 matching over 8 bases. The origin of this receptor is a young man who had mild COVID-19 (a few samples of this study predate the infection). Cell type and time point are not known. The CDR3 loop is CSASNPQGALRSTDTQYF. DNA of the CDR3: TGCAGTGCTTCAAATCCCCAGGGGGCCCTCCGAAGCACAGATACGCAGTATTTT.